Below, 5 T cell receptor beta chains from the same sample are listed, as sequenced in a study of blood T cell repertoires in COVID-19. Generated by immunoSEQ multiplex PCR, the TCRdb table keeps only in-frame clones and is missing some. The table lists about 20,000 clones, around 90% of them singletons. The material sequenced was peripheral blood. Receptors were obtained from a human donor in a cohort sampled during active COVID-19.

The chain carries TRBV28 and TRBJ2-6; maybe TRBD2 (6 bases). V gave up 4 bases and J gave up 2 bases, with 9 bases separating them. Per the germline V gene, CDR1 is MDHEN and CDR2 is SYDVKM. CDR3 size: 15 residues. The CDR3 protein is CASSSWGAGANVLTF. DNA of the CDR3: TGTGCCAGCAGTTCCTGGGGGGCTGGGGCCAACGTCCTGACTTTC. The full variable domain, completed using reference TRBV28 and TRBJ2-6, is DVKVTQSSRYLVKRTGEKVFLECVQDMDHENMFWYRQDPGLGLRLIYFSYDVKMKEKGDIPEGYSVSREKKERFSLILESASTNQTSMYLCASSSWGAGANVLTFGAGSRLTVL.

This chain joins TRBV2 and TRBJ1-1; D is ambiguous. V was pared by 6 bases and J by 11 bases, with 10 bases between. This CDR3 is 10 amino acids long. Per the germline V gene, CDR1 is SNHLY and CDR2 is FYNNEI. The DNA of the CDR3 is TGTGCCAGCAGCGATATCGGGGCTTTCTTT. Translating it yields CASSDIGAFF.

CDR3 sequence: CASSPSGRTYNEQFF. The CDR3 DNA is TGTGCCAGCAGCCCCTCCGGGAGGACCTACAATGAGCAGTTCTTC. The chain carries TRBV9 and TRBJ2-1, with 7 bases that match TRBD2. The CDR3 sequence is 15 residues long. Per germline, CDR1 SGDLS and CDR2 YYNGEE. V gave up 4 bases and J gave up 2 bases; unmatched junction bases: 6. The whole variable domain, remainder taken from reference TRBV9 and TRBJ2-1, is DSGVTQTPKHLITATGQRVTLRCSPRSGDLSVYWYQQSLDQGLQFLIQYYNGEERAKGNILERFSAQQFPDLHSELNLSSLELGDSALYFCASSPSGRTYNEQFFGPGTRLTVL.

The chain uses TRBV10-3 and TRBJ1-1; maybe TRBD1 (5 bases). This CDR3 has 11 amino acids. Germline loops: CDR1 ENHRY, CDR2 SYGVKD. Trimming cost V 10 bases and J 5 bases, with 11 bases left between them. The CDR3 here is CATGGGTEAFF. The CDR3 nucleotides are TGTGCCACCGGGGGAGGGACTGAAGCTTTCTTT.

In nucleotides, the CDR3 is TGTGCCAGCAAACCAGAGGAGGAGACCCAGTACTTC. Amino acid sequence: CASKPEEETQYF. This chain uses TRBV2 with TRBJ2-5; D call uncertain. The CDR3 runs to 12 residues. Trimming stripped 7 bases from V and 5 bases from J, with 11 bases between. Germline CDR1 is SNHLY and CDR2 is FYNNEI. The variable domain in full, with the rest retrieved from reference TRBV2 and TRBJ2-5, is EPEVTQTPSHQVTQMGQEVILRCVPISNHLYFYWYRQILGQKVEFLVSFYNNEISEKSEIFDDQFSVERPDGSNFTLKIRSTKLEDSAMYFCASKPEEETQYFGPGTRLLVL.